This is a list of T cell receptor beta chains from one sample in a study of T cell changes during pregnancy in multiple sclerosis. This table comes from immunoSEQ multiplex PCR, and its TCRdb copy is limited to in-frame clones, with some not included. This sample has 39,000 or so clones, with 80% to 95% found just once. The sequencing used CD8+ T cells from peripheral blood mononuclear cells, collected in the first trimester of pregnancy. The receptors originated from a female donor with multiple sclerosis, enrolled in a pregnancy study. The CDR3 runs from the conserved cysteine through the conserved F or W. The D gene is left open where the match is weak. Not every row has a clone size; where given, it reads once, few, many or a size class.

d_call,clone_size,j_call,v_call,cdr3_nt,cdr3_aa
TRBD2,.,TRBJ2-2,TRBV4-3,TGCGCCAGCAGCCAACCGGCCGGGGGGGGCTCCGGGGAGCTGTTTTTT,CASSQPAGGGSGELFF
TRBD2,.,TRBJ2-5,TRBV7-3,TGTGCCAGCAGCTTCGGGCTAGCGGAGCAAGAGACCCAGTACTTC,CASSFGLAEQETQYF
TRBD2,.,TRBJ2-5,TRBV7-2,TGTGCCAGCAGCTTATCGACTAGCGGGGGGCAAGAGACCCAGTACTTC,CASSLSTSGGQETQYF
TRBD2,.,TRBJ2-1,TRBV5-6,TGTGCCAGCCGAATAGCGGGAGGAGGCAATGAGCAGTTCTTC,CASRIAGGGNEQFF
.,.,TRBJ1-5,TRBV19,TGTGCCAGTAGTATAGGGGGCGGGGTAACGGGCAATCAGCCCCAGCATTTT,CASSIGGGVTGNQPQHF
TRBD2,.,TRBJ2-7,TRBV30,TGTGCCTGGATAGCGGGTTACGAGCAGTACTTC,CAWIAGYEQYF
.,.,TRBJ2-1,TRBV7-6,TGTGCCAGCAGCTTATCGGTAGAGGGCAATGAGCAGTTCTTC,CASSLSVEGNEQFF
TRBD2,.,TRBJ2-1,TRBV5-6,TGTGCCAGCAGCCACATAGCGGGAGAGGCGCACAATGAGCAGTTCTTC,CASSHIAGEAHNEQFF
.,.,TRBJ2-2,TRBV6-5,TGTGCCAGCAGTTACACAGCACGCAGCGGGGAGCTGTTTTTT,CASSYTARSGELFF
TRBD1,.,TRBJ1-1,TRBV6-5,TGTGCCAGCAGTTACTCAGGGACAGGCGGAACTGAAGCTTTCTTT,CASSYSGTGGTEAFF
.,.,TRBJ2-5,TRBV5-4,TGTGCCAGCAGCTTGGAGTTGGTGGGAGGCGAGACCCAGTACTTC,CASSLELVGGETQYF
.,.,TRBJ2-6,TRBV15,TGTGCCACCAGCGGACCTAGGGGCGGGGCCAACGTCCTGACTTTC,CATSGPRGGANVLTF
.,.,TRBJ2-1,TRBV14,TGTGCCAGCAGCTCATTATCTGGAGGGAACAATGAGCAGTTCTTC,CASSSLSGGNNEQFF
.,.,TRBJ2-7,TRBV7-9,TGTGCCAGCAGCCCAAGAGATACCTACGAGCAGTACTTC,CASSPRDTYEQYF
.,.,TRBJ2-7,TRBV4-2,TGTGCCAGCAGCCACCACGGGGGATTATGGGGAGAGCAGTACTTC,CASSHHGGLWGEQYF
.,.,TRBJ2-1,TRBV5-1,TGCGCCAGCAGCAAGGGACTTGCTGGAAATGAGCAGTTCTTC,CASSKGLAGNEQFF
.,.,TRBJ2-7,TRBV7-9,TGTGCCAGCAGTCACGGCGGGATCTACGAGCAGTACTTC,CASSHGGIYEQYF
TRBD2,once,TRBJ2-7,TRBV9,TGTGCCAGCAGCCTGACTAGCGGCCCCTCCTACGAGCAGTACTTC,CASSLTSGPSYEQYF
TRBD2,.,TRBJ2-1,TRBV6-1,TGTGCCAGCAGTGAAGGGTATTTAGCGGGAGACTCCTACAATGAGCAGTTCTTC,CASSEGYLAGDSYNEQFF
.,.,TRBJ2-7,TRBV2,TGTGCCAGTTCCACAATCTACGAGCAGTACTTC,CASSTIYEQYF
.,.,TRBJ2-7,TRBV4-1,TGCGCCAGCAGCCAAAAGACTGGGAGGTACGAGCAGTACTTC,CASSQKTGRYEQYF
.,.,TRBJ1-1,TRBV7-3,TGTGCCAGCAGCTTAACGGGAGGGGGGCTGGACACTGAAGCTTTCTTT,CASSLTGGGLDTEAFF
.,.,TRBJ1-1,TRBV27,TGTGCCAGCAGTTTATCCACAGTGTTGGGCACTGAAGCTTTCTTT,CASSLSTVLGTEAFF
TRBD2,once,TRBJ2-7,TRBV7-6,TGTGCCAGCAGCGGAACCGGGACTAGCACCTCCGAGCAGTACTTC,CASSGTGTSTSEQYF
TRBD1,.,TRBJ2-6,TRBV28,TGTGCCAGCAGTTTTATCCCCGGGACAGTGAAGTCTGGGGCCAACGTCCTGACTTTC,CASSFIPGTVKSGANVLTF
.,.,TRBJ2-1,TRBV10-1,TGCGCCAGCAGTGAGTCGGGGGGGCTTAATGAGCAGTTCTTC,CASSESGGLNEQFF
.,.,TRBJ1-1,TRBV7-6,TGTGCCAGCAGCCGGGGGATGACTGAAGCTTTCTTT,CASSRGMTEAFF
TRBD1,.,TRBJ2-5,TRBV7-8,TGTGCCAGCAGGGGGACAGGGCAAGAGACCCAGTACTTC,CASRGTGQETQYF
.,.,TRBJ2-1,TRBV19,TGTGCCAGTAGTCCAGGAGGGCGCTTGCGTGAGCAGTTCTTC,CASSPGGRLREQFF
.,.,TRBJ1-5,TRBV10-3,TGTGCCATCGCCGCTGGCAGCAATCAGCCCCAGCATTTT,CAIAAGSNQPQHF
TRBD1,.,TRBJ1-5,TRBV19,TGTGCCAGTAGTATAGGGACAGGGGGTCCTCAGCCCCAGCATTTT,CASSIGTGGPQPQHF
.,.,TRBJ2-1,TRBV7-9,TGTGCCAGCAGCTTAGAAGGGGTTATCAATGAGCAGTTCTTC,CASSLEGVINEQFF
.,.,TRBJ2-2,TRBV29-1,TGCAGCGTTGCGATAGGGGTTCAAGCCGGGGAGCTGTTTTTT,CSVAIGVQAGELFF
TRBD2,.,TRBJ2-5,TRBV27,TGTGCCAGCAGTCCTCCCCACGTCTCGGGACTACAAGAGACCCAGTACTTC,CASSPPHVSGLQETQYF
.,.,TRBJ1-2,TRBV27,TGTGCCAGCAGTTCAAGCTCCGGCTACACCTTC,CASSSSSGYTF
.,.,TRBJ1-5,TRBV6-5,TGTGCCAGCAGTTACGCACAGGGTAATCAGCCCCAGCATTTT,CASSYAQGNQPQHF
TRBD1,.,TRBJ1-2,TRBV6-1,TGTGCCAGCAGTGGTTCGGGACAGTATGGCTACACCTTC,CASSGSGQYGYTF
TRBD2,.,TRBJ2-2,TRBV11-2,TGTGCCAGCAGCCATTTGGTTGCGGGAGGGCCTAACACCGGGGAGCTGTTTTTT,CASSHLVAGGPNTGELFF
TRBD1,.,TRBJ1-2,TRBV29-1,TGCAGCGTTGAAGATCCGTTGGACAGGGATGGCTACACCTTC,CSVEDPLDRDGYTF
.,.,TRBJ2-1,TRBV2,TGTGCCAGCAGTGAAGTGTGGCTTGACACCTACAATGAGCAGTTCTTC,CASSEVWLDTYNEQFF
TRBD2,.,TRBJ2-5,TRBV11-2,TGTGCCAGCAGCTCCCAGACTAGCGGGGGGGAGACCCAGTACTTC,CASSSQTSGGETQYF
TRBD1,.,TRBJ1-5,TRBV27,TGTGCCAGCAGCCCGACAGGGGTGCTGGATCAGCCCCAGCATTTT,CASSPTGVLDQPQHF
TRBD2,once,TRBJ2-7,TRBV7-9,TGTGCCAGCACCCCCCGGGCTAGCGGGGTCGAGGCGCGGGAGCAGTACTTC,CASTPRASGVEAREQYF
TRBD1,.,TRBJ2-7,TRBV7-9,TGTGCCAGCAGCTTACCCCACGACAGGGCCTCCTACGAGCAGTACTTC,CASSLPHDRASYEQYF
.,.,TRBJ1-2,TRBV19,TGTGCCAGTAGACCGGGAACAGGGCTTTATGGCTACACCTTC,CASRPGTGLYGYTF
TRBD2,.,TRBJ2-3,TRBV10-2,TGCGCCAGCCAGACTAGCGGGAGGACAGATACGCAGTATTTT,CASQTSGRTDTQYF
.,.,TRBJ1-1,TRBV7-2,TGTGCCAGCAGCTTAGACGTCGGCAGGGTAGGCACTGAAGCTTTCTTT,CASSLDVGRVGTEAFF
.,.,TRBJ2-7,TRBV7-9,TGTGCCAGCAGTTCGGATGAGAGGACCTACGAGCAGTACTTC,CASSSDERTYEQYF
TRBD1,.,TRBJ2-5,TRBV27,TGTGCCAGCAGTTTGGGCAGGGGGCTTGAGACCCAGTACTTC,CASSLGRGLETQYF
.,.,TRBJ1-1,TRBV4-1,TGCGCCAGCAGCCAAGCTGTGAGGGAAGGGATTGAAGCTTTCTTT,CASSQAVREGIEAFF
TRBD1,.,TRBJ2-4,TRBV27,TGTGCCAGCAGTTTAGGCAGGGGGATAGCCAAAAACATTCAGTACTTC,CASSLGRGIAKNIQYF
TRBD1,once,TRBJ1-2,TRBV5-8,TGTGCCAGCAGCTTGGCATCGGCAGGGGGATACGGCTACACCTTC,CASSLASAGGYGYTF
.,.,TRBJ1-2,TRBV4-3,TGCGCCAGCAGCCAAGATCTTCTAGAGGTCTATGGCTACACCTTC,CASSQDLLEVYGYTF
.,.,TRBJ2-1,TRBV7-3,TGTGCCAGCAGCGTACAGGGTGAGCAGTTCTTC,CASSVQGEQFF
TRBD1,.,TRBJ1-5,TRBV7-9,TGTGCCAGCAGTACAGGACAGGGTAGCAATCAGCCCCAGCATTTT,CASSTGQGSNQPQHF
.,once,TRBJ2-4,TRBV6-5,TGTGCCAGCAGTTACTCGAAAGGGGGTCGAAAAAACATTCAGTACTTC,CASSYSKGGRKNIQYF
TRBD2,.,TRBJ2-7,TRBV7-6,TGTGCCAGCAGCTCCCCTAGCGGGAGGGCCTTTCGGGCGAGGGAGCAGTACTTC,CASSSPSGRAFRAREQYF